These T cell receptor beta chains were read from a single sample in a study of cytomegalovirus exposure and HLA in healthy donors. Sequenced by immunoSEQ multiplex PCR; TCRdb stores in-frame clones only, minus some. Here the sample spans about 180,000 clones, around 73% being singletons. Sequenced sample: PBMCs. Every receptor here comes from a man aged 55 to 70 in good health and CMV-seronegative. Both conserved end residues are part of each CDR3. Clone size is not always given. Where it is, it says once, few, many or a class for expanded clones.

size | V | CDR3
once | TRBV28 | CASRHRVGDRETQYF
few | TRBV7-7 | CASSSGQGFTGELFF
NA | TRBV28 | CASSSAGAPYNEQFF
few | TRBV5-4 | CASSLKGTGADNEQFF
NA | TRBV27 | CARVDRGIFQETQYF
NA | TRBV25-1 | CASTPRDRSYEQYF
once | TRBV6-6 | CASSDLVRQPQHF
NA | TRBV5-1 | CASSPGLAGLYEQYF
once | TRBV15 | CATSREGGNFGYTF
NA | TRBV19 | CARWRSESNQPQHF
once | TRBV5-1 | CASSRQGQGDGYGCTF
NA | TRBV15 | CATSRDLRGQGGGNQPQHF
NA | TRBV2 | CASSEVGTGKDGYTF
NA | TRBV28 | CASSLGLASSYEQYF
NA | TRBV4-3 | CASSLDTGDSYEQYF
NA | TRBV11-3 | CASSLDQGQGEEPYEQYF
NA | TRBV5-4 | CASSLWRTDTQYF
NA | TRBV7-2 | CASSLRTGWETQYF
NA | TRBV18 | CASSQGTGELFF
few | TRBV29-1 | CSVTQGTGANVLTF
few | TRBV9 | CASSVDAGVGGYTF
NA | TRBV18 | CASSPGQSEQYF
NA | TRBV27 | CASSLLGRLPTEAFF
NA | TRBV7-2 | CASSPTGNYGYTF
NA | TRBV9 | CASSVGLAVTNEQFF
once | TRBV5-4 | CASSVELAEETQYF
NA | TRBV19 | CASSTQGFQPQNF
NA | TRBV5-4 | CASSPKGLAGGGDTGELFF
NA | TRBV7-3 | CASSLIGGAGDTQYF
NA | TRBV2 | CASSGDRGAYNEQFF
NA | TRBV7-6 | CASSLAGAGNTIYF
NA | TRBV5-1 | CASSLADGTGGLIAKNIQYF
few | TRBV11-3 | CASSFVLAGVQETQYF
NA | TRBV7-9 | CASSFAGTSYEQYF
many | TRBV6-5 | CASRYEGDTGELFF
NA | TRBV19 | CASSGVRQGTSYEQYF
NA | TRBV19 | CASSFSGRAGDEQFF
once | TRBV5-8 | CASSRSTQETQYF
once | TRBV27 | CASSFEQGLSNQPQHF
NA | TRBV7-6 | CASSVSPSRVGEQYF
many | TRBV6-6 | CASSYETGDYGYTF
NA | TRBV7-9 | CASTFLQGGSEAFF
NA | TRBV25-1 | CASSEPRDSRGEKLFF
NA | TRBV5-1 | CASSLSGGANTEEKLFF